This T cell receptor beta chain was recovered during a study of blood T cell repertoires in COVID-19. Study-wide background: From T cells, B-cell-depleted T cells, or PBMCs came the material, which was cDNA or gDNA.

Per the original methods: Amplified reference gene primers provided the basis for estimating nucleated cell counts. The assay was immunoSEQ multiplex PCR, and TCRdb's table has in-frame clones only and misses some. V and J calls and clone size are as listed in that table; D and trimming were resolved from the DNA. Of about 170,000 clones in the sample, more than 70% are singletons; the top ten hold roughly 7%. Germline CDR1 is MNHEY and CDR2 is SVGAGI. The germline V and J ends were trimmed by 6 bases and 8 bases, with 19 bases remaining between them. There are 14 residues in the CDR3. The sequence was collected from a man aged 45-60 years with active or convalescent COVID-19. The specimen sequenced was peripheral blood. The chain carries TRBV6-5 and TRBJ1-2; possibly TRBD1 for D (5 bases). The chain's CDR3 is CASSPDRITGGYTF. CDR3 sequence (DNA): TGTGCCAGCAGCCCCGATCGAATAACAGGCGGCTACACCTTC.